A selection of T cell receptor beta chains follows, all from one sample in a study of blood T cells in healthy people across ages. TCRdb reprocessed the 5' RACE reads with MiXCR, giving one entry per CDR3 protein. The table lists around 870,000 distinct CDR3 sequences, 29% of them singletons. The sequencing input was blood. These receptor sequences come from a woman older than 75 in good health. Each CDR3 is given with its conserved first and last residue. D genes are given only for firm matches. Size tells how often a clone was seen (once, few, many) or the class of an expanded clone, and some rows leave it out.

j_call	d_call	v_call	clone_size	cdr3_nt	cdr3_aa
TRBJ1-2	TRBD1	TRBV5-1	many	TGCGCCAGCAGCGAAACGACAGGGTCTTATGGCTACACCTTC	CASSETTGSYGYTF
TRBJ2-7	NA	TRBV28	NA	TGTGCCAGCAGTTTCGAGTGGGGCGAGCAGTACTTC	CASSFEWGEQYF
TRBJ2-5	NA	TRBV9	NA	TGTGCCAGCAGCGTAGGTCCGGGGGCCCCAGAGACCCAGTACTTC	CASSVGPGAPETQYF
TRBJ2-1	TRBD2	TRBV2	NA	TGTGCCAGCAGTGAAGGACTAGCGGGGTACAATGAGCAGTTCTTC	CASSEGLAGYNEQFF
TRBJ1-5	NA	TRBV5-1	many	TGCGCCAGCAGCTTGGGCGGTACTCAGCCCCAGCATTTT	CASSLGGTQPQHF
TRBJ2-2	TRBD2	TRBV3-1	NA	TGTGCCAGCAGCCTCAGCGGGGGGGCCCGGACCGGGGAGCTGTTTTTT	CASSLSGGARTGELFF
TRBJ1-6	TRBD1	TRBV7-2	NA	TGTGCCAGCAGGGCTCGGACAGGGACGGGTCCACCCCTCCACTTT	CASRARTGTGPPLHF
TRBJ2-3	TRBD2	TRBV7-8	NA	TGTGCCAGCAGCCCAAACCCGGGACTAGCGGGAGGGAGCACAGATACGCAGTATTTT	CASSPNPGLAGGSTDTQYF
TRBJ2-1	NA	TRBV5-1	many	TGCGCCAGCAGCTTGCTAGGGGGTACCTCCAATGAGCAGTTCTTC	CASSLLGGTSNEQFF
TRBJ2-1	NA	TRBV4-2	NA	TGTGCCAGCAGCCAAGAAGGGGGGGAGAATTACAATGAGCAGTTCTTC	CASSQEGGENYNEQFF
TRBJ1-6	TRBD1	TRBV6-5	NA	TGTGCCAGCAGTCAGGGACAGGATAATTCACCCCTCCACTTT	CASSQGQDNSPLHF
TRBJ2-5	TRBD2	TRBV20-1	NA	TGCAGGGCTAGCGGACTCCAAGAGACCCAGTACTTC	CRASGLQETQYF
TRBJ2-7	NA	TRBV5-4	NA	TGTGCCAGCAGCTTACCGGGACATACGAGCTCCTACGAGCAGTACTTC	CASSLPGHTSSYEQYF
TRBJ2-4	NA	TRBV7-9	NA	TGTGCCAGCAGCGCCCAGACAGGGAGGTACATTCAGTACTTC	CASSAQTGRYIQYF
TRBJ1-1	NA	TRBV30	NA	TGTGCCTGGAGTGTTTGGGGGACTGAAGCTTTCTTT	CAWSVWGTEAFF
TRBJ1-6	TRBD1	TRBV20-1	few	TGCAGTGCTAGAGATCGACCCGGGACAGGGCCGCCCAATTCACCCCTCCACTTT	CSARDRPGTGPPNSPLHF